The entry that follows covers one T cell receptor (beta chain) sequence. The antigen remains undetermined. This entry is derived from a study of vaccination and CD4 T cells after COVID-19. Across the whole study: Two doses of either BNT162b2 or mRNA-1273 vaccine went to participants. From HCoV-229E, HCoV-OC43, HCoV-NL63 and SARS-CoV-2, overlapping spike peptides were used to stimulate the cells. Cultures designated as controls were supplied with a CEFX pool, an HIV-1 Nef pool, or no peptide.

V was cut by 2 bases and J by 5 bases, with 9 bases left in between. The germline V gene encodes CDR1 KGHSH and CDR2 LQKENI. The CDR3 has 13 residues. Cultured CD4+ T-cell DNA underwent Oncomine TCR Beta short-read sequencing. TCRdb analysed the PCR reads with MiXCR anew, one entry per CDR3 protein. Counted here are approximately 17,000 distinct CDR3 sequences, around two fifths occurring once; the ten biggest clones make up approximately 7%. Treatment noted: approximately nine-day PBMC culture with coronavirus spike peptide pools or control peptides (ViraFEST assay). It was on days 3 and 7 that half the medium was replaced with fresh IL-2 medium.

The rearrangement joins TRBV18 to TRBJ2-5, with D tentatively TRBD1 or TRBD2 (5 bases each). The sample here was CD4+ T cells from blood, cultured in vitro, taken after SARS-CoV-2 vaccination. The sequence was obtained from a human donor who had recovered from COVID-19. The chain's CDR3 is CASSPGDGETQYF. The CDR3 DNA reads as TGTGCCAGCTCACCAGGGGACGGGGAGACCCAGTACTTC.